This TCR beta chain emerged from a study of blood T cell repertoires in COVID-19. Study context: From the United States, Italy and Spain came samples of acute and convalescent COVID-19. The analysed material was cDNA or gDNA that came from T cells, B-cell-depleted T cells, or PBMCs.

Everyone who took part was roughly 18 to 90 years old, and they came from about two dozen US areas. Clinical history reported by participants formed the basis on which cohorts were assigned. Sequencing was performed with immunoSEQ multiplex PCR; in TCRdb, only in-frame clones are kept and a portion is missing. The sample carries fewer than 200,000 clones, around 82% recorded once. What was sequenced was PBMCs or T cells enriched from blood (not recorded which). The TCR originated in a woman between 50 and 59 years old in a cohort exposed to, infected with or recovered from COVID-19 (not recorded which).

DNA of the CDR3: TGTGCCAGCAGCTTTAGACAGAGCTCCTACGAGCAGTACTTC. Translating it yields CASSFRQSSYEQYF. The chain recombines TRBV5-6 with TRBJ2-7; perhaps TRBD1 as D (5 bases). This CDR3 contains 14 residues. V lost 2 bases and J 0 bases, leaving 9 bases between the germline ends. The germline gives CDR1 SGHDT, CDR2 YYEEEE.